The 5 T cell receptor beta chains below come from one sample, sequenced in a study of CD8 T cells in ankylosing spondylitis. Overall study findings and caveats: A motif of fewer than ten highly homologous TCR beta variants was seen as apparently characteristic of ankylosing spondylitis blood.

TCRdb processed the 5' RACE reads anew with MiXCR; each CDR3 protein has one entry. This sample has hundreds of thousands of distinct CDR3 sequences, with about 11% found just once. Their specific antigens are unknown. Material: blood, either unsorted or a sorted T cell fraction (not recorded which). Every receptor here comes from a male donor with ankylosing spondylitis.

This clonotype was observed a handful of times. The chain combines TRBV20-1 with TRBJ1-2, with D possibly matching TRBD1 (5 bases). Looked up from germline, CDR1 is DFQATT and CDR2 is SNEGSKA (reference sequence). The CDR3 length is 14 residues. Trimming stripped 3 bases from V and 6 bases from J, with 17 bases between. The CDR3 bases are TGCAGTGCTAGGAAGGGTCCGGGGACGGATGGCTACACCTTC. Translated, it gives CSARKGPGTDGYTF.

A few counts support this clonotype. The chain employs TRBV7-2 and TRBJ1-2; no clear D gene. Germline V gene sequence: CDR1 SGHTA, CDR2 FQGNSA. The CDR3 loop spans 14 amino acids. V was clipped by 4 bases and J by 8 bases, with 17 bases between them. The CDR3 region has the DNA TGTGCCAGCAGCTCCGAACACGTAGCAGGCGGCTACACCTTC. The encoded protein is CASSSEHVAGGYTF.

This clonotype was found a few times. V usage is TRBV7-2 and J usage is TRBJ2-1; the match to TRBD2 covers 7 bases. The CDR3 loop spans 15 amino acids. Germline V gene data show CDR1 as SGHTA and CDR2 as FQGNSA. V lost 4 bases and J lost 3; bases outside the gene matches: 6. The CDR3 DNA follows: TGTGCCAGCAGCTACGCCGGGACTAACTACAATGAGCAGTTCTTC. The encoded protein is CASSYAGTNYNEQFF.

This clonotype was counted a few times. The J gene is TRBJ2-3, the V gene TRBV5-1, with no clear D. Germline values: CDR1 SGHRS, CDR2 YFSETQ. Deletions cut 0 bases from V and 6 bases from J, with 14 bases between. The length of the CDR3 is 15 residues. Here the CDR3 reads CASSLARVMMDTQYF. DNA of the CDR3: TGCGCCAGCAGCTTGGCTCGGGTCATGATGGATACGCAGTATTTT. Supplemented by reference TRBV5-1 and TRBJ2-3, the full variable domain reads KAGVTQTPRYLIKTRGQQVTLSCSPISGHRSVSWYQQTPGQGLQFLFEYFSETQRNKGNFPGRFSGRQFSNSRSEMNVSTLELGDSALYLCASSLARVMMDTQYFGPGTRLTVL.

The chain joins TRBV20-1 to TRBJ2-3, with D possibly TRBD1 on 6 matching bases. The CDR3 contains 16 residues. Germline V gene data show CDR1 as DFQATT and CDR2 as SNEGSKA (reference sequence). The ends were cut back, 2 bases at V and 5 bases at J, with 20 bases in the middle. The CDR3 DNA reads TGCAGTGCTAGACCCACAAGGGTACAGGGTGGAGATACGCAGTATTTT. This translates into CSARPTRVQGGDTQYF.